A single sample gave rise to the 22 T cell receptor beta chains below, sequenced in a study of T cells in Graves' hyperthyroidism and ophthalmopathy. Amplification of TCR beta CDR3 regions used RNA as the template. RT-PCR in the first round (using the HTBI primer set) targeted the TCR CDR3. TCRdb ran MiXCR on the multiplex PCR reads and lists one entry per CDR3 protein. The top ten hold 5% to 6% of the sample, which has about 420,000 distinct CDR3 sequences, around 15% seen once. The sequencing input was blood. These receptors were taken from a woman under 30 with Graves' hyperthyroidism.

This clonotype was observed at least ten times. The chain combines TRBV30 with TRBJ2-7, with 9 bases aligning to TRBD1. The junction had 7 bases not matched to a gene; V was cut back by 1 base and J by 6 bases. The germline V gene encodes CDR1 GTSNPN and CDR2 SVGIG (reference sequence). The CDR3 has 14 amino acids. The CDR3 protein is CAWSEGQGGSEQYF. The CDR3 DNA follows: TGTGCCTGGAGTGAGGGACAGGGAGGCTCCGAGCAGTACTTC.

The chain joins TRBV5-1 to TRBJ1-2, with D possibly TRBD1 on 5 matching bases. The germline gives CDR1 SGHRS, CDR2 YFSETQ. This CDR3 is built from 14 residues. Trimming pared 4 bases from V and 4 bases from J, leaving 14 bases between. The CDR3: CASSLGTPGYGYTF. The CDR3 coding sequence is TGCGCCAGCAGCCTCGGGACTCCCGGCTATGGCTACACCTTC.

A few counts support this clonotype. One junction end disagrees with the germline gene, perhaps due to a read error. The gene calls are TRBV27 and TRBJ2-5, with a possible D match to TRBD2 (6 bases). CDR3 length: 12 amino acids. Germline-derived CDR1 and CDR2 are MNHEY and SMNVEV (reference sequence). This chain's CDR3 is CASRGSGHGVHF. The CDR3, as DNA: TGTGCCAGCAGGGGAAGCGGGCATGGGGTGCACTTC.

The chain employs TRBV3-1 and TRBJ1-5; perhaps TRBD1 as D (6 bases). V shed 5 bases and J shed 4 bases, with 12 bases lying between them. The CDR3 loop spans 14 amino acids. Germline assignment: CDR1 LGHDT and CDR2 YNNKEL (reference sequence). CDR3 in amino acids: CASSYGTQNQPQHF. In DNA, the CDR3 is TGTGCCAGCAGCTACGGGACACAGAATCAGCCCCAGCATTTT.

The chain carries TRBV19 and TRBJ2-2; the D gene is possibly TRBD2 (6 bases). The CDR3 length is 14 residues. The germline V gene has CDR1 LNHDA and CDR2 SQIVND (reference sequence). Trimming took off 3 bases at V and 4 bases at J, with 9 bases between the two ends. CDR3 nucleotides: TGTGCCAGTAGTATTCCGGAGGGCACCGGGGAGCTGTTTTTT. Amino acid sequence: CASSIPEGTGELFF.

This clonotype was recorded many times. This chain connects TRBV24-1 to TRBJ1-1; D uncertain. Trimming removed 7 bases from V and 1 base from J, with 9 bases in between. Per germline, CDR1 KGHDR and CDR2 SFDVKD. CDR3 length: 13 amino acids. CDR3 in DNA: TGTGCCACCAGAGGCCATCGGAACACTGAAGCTTTCTTT. As protein: CATRGHRNTEAFF.

There are many counts of this clonotype. The CDR3 DNA reads as TGTGCCAGCATCTCCGACCCCTCTAGTCAGCAGTTCTTC. As protein: CASISDPSSQQFF. The chain combines TRBV2 with TRBJ2-1; D gene uncertain. V was clipped by 7 bases and J by 11 bases, with 18 bases between them. CDR1 SNHLY and CDR2 FYNNEI come from the germline V gene. The CDR3 sequence is 13 residues long.

This clonotype was seen repeatedly, ten times or more. V gene TRBV27 combines with J gene TRBJ1-2; no clear D. The V gene's germline CDR1 is MNHEY and CDR2 SMNVEV (reference sequence). Trimming cost V 2 bases and J 8 bases, with 24 bases left between them. The CDR3 is 17 amino acids. CDR3 bases: TGTGCCAGCAGTTTAAGAAAGTCAGGTTGGCTTTTCGGCGGCTACACCTTC. Translated, it gives CASSLRKSGWLFGGYTF.

This clonotype was counted ten times or more. The chain couples TRBV3-1 to TRBJ2-3; D perhaps matches TRBD2 (6 bases). V shed 0 bases and J shed 6 bases, with 13 bases lying between them. From germline, CDR1 is LGHDT and CDR2 YNNKEL (reference sequence). CDR3 size: 15 residues. The CDR3 reads CASSQDWSRGDTQYF. DNA for the CDR3: TGTGCCAGCAGCCAAGATTGGAGTCGGGGGGATACGCAGTATTTT.

This chain links TRBV27 with TRBJ2-1; TRBD1 might be the D (6 bases). This CDR3 spans 13 amino acids. CDR1 MNHEY and CDR2 SMNVEV come from the germline V gene (reference sequence). Trimming took off 5 bases at V and 9 bases at J, with 14 bases between the two ends. The CDR3 sequence is CASSTPGGGEQFF. CDR3 in DNA: TGTGCCAGCAGTACCCCTGGGGGCGGTGAGCAGTTCTTC.

In this sample, this clonotype turned up many times. V and J are TRBV2 and TRBJ2-1, with D possibly being TRBD2 (5 bases). CDR3 size: 12 residues. CDR1 is SNHLY and CDR2 is FYNNEI in the germline V gene. With 6 bases removed from V and 4 bases from J, the gap between germline ends came to 7 bases. The CDR3 DNA reads TGTGCCAGCAGGCGAGGGTACAATGAGCAGTTCTTC. Protein sequence: CASRRGYNEQFF.

V is TRBV20-1 and J is TRBJ2-2; 11 nucleotides match TRBD2. Trimming took 6 bases from V and 5 from J; bases not matched to a gene: 8. The CDR3 length is 15 residues. CDR1 is DFQATT and CDR2 is SNEGSKA in the germline V gene (reference sequence). DNA of the CDR3: TGCAGTGCGAGACCTAGCGGGAGGTGGACCGGGGAGCTGTTTTTT. Translation gives CSARPSGRWTGELFF.

The genes are TRBV5-6 and TRBJ2-1; a weak D match, TRBD1 (6 bases). Germline CDR1 reads SGHDT; CDR2 reads YYEEEE. The V end was cut by 0 bases, the J end by 6 bases, with 10 bases between. The CDR3 contains 14 residues. This CDR3 reads CASSLEGVINEQFF. The CDR3 DNA reads as TGTGCCAGCAGCTTGGAGGGGGTGATCAATGAGCAGTTCTTC.

This clonotype was recorded a few times. The chain carries TRBV6-1 and TRBJ1-3; D call uncertain. V dropped 6 bases and J dropped 1 base, with 13 bases sitting between them. The CDR3 totals 15 residues. Germline V CDR1 and CDR2: MNHNS, SASEGT. The CDR3 loop is CASRQHGRSGNTIYF. The CDR3, as DNA: TGTGCCAGCAGACAACATGGACGATCTGGAAACACCATATATTTT.

The chain links TRBV5-1 to TRBJ2-7, with unresolved D. The J call could be wrong; TRBJ2-1 is a better fit for the DNA end. This CDR3 has 14 residues. CDR1 and CDR2 (germline): SGHRS, YFSETQ. CDR3 in DNA: TGCGCCAGCAGCTTGGCCGTCAGCTCCTACGAGCAGTTCTTC. It is translated as CASSLAVSSYEQFF.

This clonotype was observed many times. V usage is TRBV28 and J usage is TRBJ2-7; 8 bases fit TRBD2. The CDR3 runs 15 residues. The J segment lost 1 base and the V segment lost 6 bases, leaving 8 bases of the junction unmatched. Germline-derived CDR1 and CDR2 are MDHEN and SYDVKM. The CDR3 sequence: CASSGTSGRSYEQYF. CDR3 nucleotide sequence: TGTGCCAGCAGCGGAACTAGCGGCCGGTCCTACGAGCAGTACTTC.

In its sample, this clonotype was seen many times. The CDR3 nucleotides are TGTGCCAGCAGCCCGCCTCTAGCCAAAAACATTCAGTACTTC. This translates into CASSPPLAKNIQYF. This chain connects TRBV28 to TRBJ2-4, with D uncertain. The CDR3 has 14 residues. From germline, CDR1 is MDHEN and CDR2 SYDVKM. Trimming removed 6 bases at V and 0 bases at J, with 9 bases between.

This clonotype was detected many times. The chain combines TRBV28 with TRBJ1-2; TRBD1 might be the D (5 bases). Germline CDR1 reads MDHEN; CDR2 reads SYDVKM. The CDR3 has 12 amino acids. Deletions cut 5 bases from V and 8 bases from J, with 12 bases between. As DNA, the CDR3 is TGTGCCAGCAGTCAGGGTTTTCGGGGCTACACCTTC. Translating it yields CASSQGFRGYTF.

This clonotype was counted at least ten times. The rearrangement uses TRBV20-1 and TRBJ2-7; D is ambiguous. The germline V gene encodes CDR1 DFQATT and CDR2 SNEGSKA (reference sequence). Between the trimmed V and J ends, which lost 2 bases and 2 bases, there was a span of 16 bases. CDR3 length: 15 amino acids. In nucleotides, the CDR3 is TGCAGTGCTAGATCTTGGCGACTCGATACCTACGAGCAGTACTTC. Its translation: CSARSWRLDTYEQYF.

Only a few counts were recorded for this clonotype. The chain employs TRBV11-2 and TRBJ2-1; TRBD1 aligns across 9 bases. Trimming removed 1 base from V and 3 bases from J; junction bases left unmatched: 7. The germline gives CDR1 SGHAT, CDR2 FQNNGV. The CDR3 is 17 amino acids. The CDR3 loop reads CASSLVEGTGIYNEQFF. DNA for the CDR3: TGTGCCAGCAGCTTAGTTGAAGGGACAGGGATCTACAATGAGCAGTTCTTC.

This clonotype was counted a few times. V usage is TRBV3-1 and J usage is TRBJ1-2, with 9 bases that match TRBD1. CDR3 size: 16 residues. Germline V gene data show CDR1 as LGHDT and CDR2 as YNNKEL (reference sequence). V shed 2 bases and J 6 bases; nucleotides not matched to a gene: 10. CDR3 amino acids: CASSQSQNRGRDGYTF. The CDR3 DNA follows: TGTGCCAGCAGCCAATCCCAAAACAGGGGGCGGGATGGCTACACCTTC.

The genes are TRBV28 and TRBJ2-2, with 10 bases aligning to TRBD2. CDR1 is MDHEN and CDR2 is SYDVKM in the germline V gene. CDR3 length equals 21 residues. The V segment lost 2 bases and the J segment 5 bases; nucleotides outside the gene matches: 20. The chain's CDR3 is CASSLDPPPLAGTLWTGELFF. The CDR3, as DNA: TGTGCCAGCAGTTTAGACCCTCCTCCACTAGCGGGAACGTTGTGGACCGGGGAGCTGTTTTTT.